This is a list of T cell receptor beta chains from one sample in a study of cytomegalovirus exposure and HLA in healthy donors. Method: immunoSEQ multiplex PCR; TCRdb's copy keeps in-frame clones and lacks some. The table lists about 140,000 clones, roughly 73% of them singletons. Sequenced material: PBMCs. The receptors were sampled from a man in his late teens or twenties in good health and CMV-seropositive. Both conserved end residues are part of each CDR3. Fields, in order: clone size, V gene, D gene, J gene, CDR3 DNA, CDR3 protein. A D gene is named only where the DNA matches it firmly. Only part of the rows carry a size: once, few, many, or a class if the clone is expanded.

size: -; V: TRBV6-5; D: -; J: TRBJ2-7; DNA: TGTGCCAGCCAGCGTGGAGCCCCCTACGAGCAGTACTTC; CDR3: CASQRGAPYEQYF
size: -; V: TRBV23-1; D: TRBD1; J: TRBJ2-3; DNA: TGCGCCAGCATCGGGCCCCGACAGGGGGCGCGTTTGTCCGAAACAGATACGCAGTATTTT; CDR3: CASIGPRQGARLSETDTQYF
size: -; V: TRBV28; D: -; J: TRBJ2-2; DNA: TGTGCCAGCAGCCCTTATGGGACTGTAGATCACGGGGAGCTGTTTTTT; CDR3: CASSPYGTVDHGELFF
size: -; V: TRBV7-9; D: TRBD1; J: TRBJ2-3; DNA: TGTGCCAGCAGCTTAGACGGACAGGGCACAGATACGCAGTATTTT; CDR3: CASSLDGQGTDTQYF
size: -; V: TRBV6-5; D: -; J: TRBJ1-2; DNA: TGTGCCAGCAGCAAAACAGATAACTATGGCTACACCTTC; CDR3: CASSKTDNYGYTF
size: -; V: TRBV27; D: TRBD2; J: TRBJ2-1; DNA: TGTGCCAGCAGTCCCCACCCGGGACTAGCGGACTACAATGAGCAGTTCTTC; CDR3: CASSPHPGLADYNEQFF
size: few; V: TRBV27; D: TRBD1; J: TRBJ1-5; DNA: TGTGCCAGCAGTTTCACAGGGGCGTACAATCAGCCCCAGCATTTT; CDR3: CASSFTGAYNQPQHF
size: few; V: TRBV11-1; D: TRBD2; J: TRBJ2-3; DNA: TGTGCCAGCAGCTTCCGTAGCGGGGGCACAGATACGCAGTATTTT; CDR3: CASSFRSGGTDTQYF
size: -; V: TRBV6-6; D: -; J: TRBJ2-1; DNA: TGTGCCAGCAGTTACTCTGCAGGGCTAGATGAGCAGTTCTTC; CDR3: CASSYSAGLDEQFF
size: -; V: TRBV25-1; D: TRBD2; J: TRBJ2-1; DNA: TGTGCCAGCAGTGACCGCCTTGGGACTAAGTTCGTCGATGAGCAGTTCTTC; CDR3: CASSDRLGTKFVDEQFF
size: -; V: TRBV5-1; D: -; J: TRBJ2-3; DNA: TGCGCCAGCAGCTCAGATACAGATACGCAGTATTTT; CDR3: CASSSDTDTQYF
size: -; V: TRBV27; D: -; J: TRBJ2-7; DNA: TGTGCCAGCAGTTTATCGATAGGAGTGAACGAGCAGTACTTC; CDR3: CASSLSIGVNEQYF
size: few; V: TRBV4-1; D: -; J: TRBJ1-2; DNA: TGCGCCAGCAGCCAAGGTTCTACAGGACCCTTCTATGGCTACACCTTC; CDR3: CASSQGSTGPFYGYTF
size: -; V: TRBV6-5; D: -; J: TRBJ2-7; DNA: TGTGCCAGCAGACCCGCGTCTTCCGGCTCCTACGAGCAGTACTTC; CDR3: CASRPASSGSYEQYF
size: -; V: TRBV27; D: -; J: TRBJ1-2; DNA: TGTGCCAGCAGTTTATTCTCCGGGAATGGCTACACCTTC; CDR3: CASSLFSGNGYTF
size: -; V: TRBV7-8; D: TRBD1; J: TRBJ2-7; DNA: TGTGCCAGCAGCTTGGCCGGGACAGGGGCCCACGAGCAGTACTTC; CDR3: CASSLAGTGAHEQYF
size: few; V: TRBV4-1; D: -; J: TRBJ2-7; DNA: TGCGCCAGCAGCCAAGCAAGGACAGATCCTACCTACGAGCAGTACTTC; CDR3: CASSQARTDPTYEQYF
size: few; V: TRBV30; D: TRBD1; J: TRBJ2-1; DNA: TGTGCCTGGAGTCCCCAGGGGGCTGCGCAGTTCTTC; CDR3: CAWSPQGAAQFF
size: -; V: TRBV27; D: TRBD1; J: TRBJ1-1; DNA: TGTGCCAGCAGTCCAGACAGGGGGCTGACGGCTGAAGCTTTCTTT; CDR3: CASSPDRGLTAEAFF
size: -; V: TRBV29-1; D: -; J: TRBJ1-1; DNA: TGCAGCGCTTCCGCCCGGGAGAACACTGAAGCTTTCTTT; CDR3: CSASARENTEAFF
size: few; V: TRBV11-2; D: TRBD2; J: TRBJ2-2; DNA: TGTGCCAGCAGCCCACTAGCGGGAGAGGGCACCGGGGAGCTGTTTTTT; CDR3: CASSPLAGEGTGELFF
size: -; V: TRBV19; D: -; J: TRBJ1-1; DNA: TGTGCCAGTAGTATGACGGGTAACACTGAAGCTTTCTTT; CDR3: CASSMTGNTEAFF
size: -; V: TRBV25-1; D: -; J: TRBJ2-7; DNA: TGTGCCAGCAGTGAAGTGGCTTTCGAGCAGTACTTC; CDR3: CASSEVAFEQYF
size: -; V: TRBV30; D: -; J: TRBJ2-3; DNA: TGTGCCTGGATCCGATCGGGGTTTGGTGGTACGCAGTATTTT; CDR3: CAWIRSGFGGTQYF
size: few; V: TRBV27; D: -; J: TRBJ2-7; DNA: TGTGCCAGTCAGGGGGGCTCCTACGAGCAGTACTTC; CDR3: CASQGGSYEQYF
size: -; V: TRBV6-6; D: TRBD1; J: TRBJ2-2; DNA: TGTGCCAGCAATGCCGGGACAGGGTGGACCGGGGAGCTGTTTTTT; CDR3: CASNAGTGWTGELFF
size: -; V: TRBV9; D: TRBD1; J: TRBJ2-7; DNA: TGTGCCAGCAGCGTAAGACAGGGAGCCTACGAGCAGTACTTC; CDR3: CASSVRQGAYEQYF
size: -; V: TRBV7-8; D: -; J: TRBJ2-7; DNA: TGTGCCAGCAGCCCGAGGGGGGGGCGCTTCTACGAGCAGTACTTC; CDR3: CASSPRGGRFYEQYF
size: -; V: TRBV30; D: -; J: TRBJ2-7; DNA: TGTGCCTGGAAGGAAGGAGGTTACGAGCAGTACTTC; CDR3: CAWKEGGYEQYF
size: -; V: TRBV6-5; D: -; J: TRBJ1-1; DNA: TGTGCCAGCAGTTACTCCGGTTCTTCGAACACTGAAGCTTTCTTT; CDR3: CASSYSGSSNTEAFF